This T cell receptor beta chain was captured in a study of OX40 agonist ivuxolimab in advanced cancers. Study details: The dose-escalation cohort had hepatocellular carcinoma, melanoma, renal cell or head and neck cancer. Patients achieving partial responses numbered three: one hepatocellular carcinoma case and two cutaneous melanoma cases. Study-wide results and caveats: The study did not work out the antigen specificity of the expanded peripheral T cells. Among T cells, CD8+ cells averaged more expanded clones than CD4+ cells.

On this clone: Its antigen is not known.

Data came from immunoSEQ multiplex PCR; TCRdb stores just in-frame clones and leaves some out. The table records approximately 32,000 clones, approximately 89% of them present only once. The germline gives CDR1 SEHNR, CDR2 FQNEAQ (reference sequence). The CDR3 runs 13 residues. V was pared by 1 base and J by 4 bases, with 7 bases between. The chain combines TRBV7-9 with TRBJ1-1, with D possibly being TRBD1 (5 bases). This clonotype was obtained from an adult with an advanced solid tumor such as melanoma, head and neck, liver or kidney cancer. The sequencing used CD4+ or CD8+ T cells sorted from blood, collected in a trial of the OX40 agonist ivuxolimab. CDR3 DNA: TGTGCCAGCAGCTTAGACGGGGGCACTGAAGCTTTCTTT. Its translation is CASSLDGGTEAFF.